These 22 T cell receptor beta chains came from one sample sequenced in a study of blood T cell repertoires in COVID-19. The repertoire was sequenced with immunoSEQ multiplex PCR; TCRdb's copy has only in-frame clones and lacks some. This table has 200,000 to 250,000 clones, around 88% appearing once. Sequenced input: peripheral blood. These receptors came from a man between 18 and 35 years old with active or convalescent COVID-19.

The chain links TRBV5-6 to TRBJ2-3; D not resolved. The CDR3 spans 16 residues. Germline assignment: CDR1 SGHDT and CDR2 YYEEEE. Trimming stripped 2 bases from V and 5 bases from J, with 18 bases between. The CDR3 sequence: CASSFIMLASQDTQYF. In nucleotides, the CDR3 is TGTGCCAGCAGCTTTATAATGTTGGCTTCCCAAGATACGCAGTATTTT.

The CDR3 here is CATSRDLVGGPVEQYF. The DNA for the CDR3 is TGTGCCACCAGCAGAGATCTTGTGGGAGGGCCGGTCGAGCAGTACTTC. The chain is built from TRBV15 and TRBJ2-7; TRBD2 matches at 7 bases. The V gene end was trimmed by 0 bases and the J gene end by 6 bases; junction bases not matched to a gene: 11. The CDR3 spans 16 residues. Germline CDR1 LNHNV, CDR2 YYDKDF (reference sequence).

This clone was observed once. This sequence joins TRBV5-4 and TRBJ1-1; tentative D call: TRBD1 (5 bases). This CDR3 spans 16 amino acids. Germline V gene data show CDR1 as SGHNT and CDR2 as YYREEE (reference sequence). V gave up 0 bases and J gave up 1 base, with 13 bases separating them. CDR3 loop: CASSLGAWQGNTEAFF. DNA for the CDR3: TGTGCCAGCAGCTTGGGGGCCTGGCAGGGGAACACTGAAGCTTTCTTT.

This clone was observed a single time. The chain recombines TRBV10-3 with TRBJ2-7; possible D gene TRBD1, 5 bases. CDR3 length: 16 residues. Germline V gene lookup returns CDR1 ENHRY and CDR2 SYGVKD. V was trimmed by 2 bases and J by 5 bases, leaving 19 bases between them. CDR3: CAISEGAGTVGNEQYF. The CDR3 region has the DNA TGTGCCATCAGTGAGGGGGCAGGCACGGTTGGCAACGAGCAGTACTTC.

The gene calls are TRBV5-1 and TRBJ2-7; 13 nucleotides align to TRBD2. The CDR3 extends over 15 amino acids. V lost 3 bases to trimming and J lost 5 bases; unmatched junction nucleotides: 5. In germline, CDR1 is SGHRS, CDR2 YFSETQ. The CDR3 bases are TGCGCCAGCAGCTCTGGACTAGCGGGAGACCACGAGCAGTACTTC. This encodes CASSSGLAGDHEQYF.

The chain links TRBV18 to TRBJ2-7; D is possibly TRBD1 (5 bases). V shed 3 bases and J shed 1 base, with 10 bases lying between them. Germline CDR1 and CDR2: KGHSH and LQKENI. CDR3 size: 14 residues. CDR3 bases: TGTGCCAGCTCACCCTTCAGGGAATCCTACGAGCAGTACTTC. It codes for CASSPFRESYEQYF.

The chain carries TRBV7-2 and TRBJ1-3, with D tentatively TRBD1 (5 bases). V lost 5 bases and J 4 bases, leaving 12 bases between the germline ends. From germline, CDR1 is SGHTA and CDR2 FQGNSA. The length of the CDR3 is 14 residues. The CDR3 nucleotides are TGTGCCAGCAGCCAGGGACTTTCCGGAAACACCATATATTTT. This sequence encodes CASSQGLSGNTIYF. Full variable domain (rest looked up from reference TRBV7-2 and TRBJ1-3): GAGVSQSPSNKVTEKGKDVELRCDPISGHTALYWYRQSLGQGLEFLIYFQGNSAPDKSGLPSDRFSAERTGGSVSTLTIQRTQQEDSAVYLCASSQGLSGNTIYFGEGSWLTVV.

The V call is TRBV7-9, the J call TRBJ2-3, with D unresolved. The CDR3 spans 13 residues. In germline, CDR1 is SEHNR, CDR2 FQNEAQ (reference sequence). V gave up 7 bases and J gave up 1 base, with 9 bases separating them. Written as DNA, the CDR3 is TGTGCCAGCACGGGCTTGGGCACAGATACGCAGTATTTT. It translates to CASTGLGTDTQYF.

This clone has only one observation. The chain combines TRBV19 with TRBJ2-4; TRBD1 aligns across 8 bases. The CDR3 has 16 amino acids. Germline V gene lookup returns CDR1 LNHDA and CDR2 SQIVND (reference sequence). J gave up 2 bases and V 7 bases, and 10 bases lay outside the gene matches. CDR3: CASTTDRGVTKNIQYF. DNA of the CDR3: TGTGCCAGTACCACCGACAGGGGAGTTACCAAAAACATTCAGTACTTC.

This chain uses TRBV2 with TRBJ1-5; D may be TRBD1 (6 bases). The CDR3 has 17 amino acids. The V gene lost 2 bases and the J gene lost 3 bases, with 17 bases spanning the gap. CDR1 SNHLY and CDR2 FYNNEI come from the germline V gene. The CDR3 region is CASSERTVRLSNQPQHF. DNA for the CDR3: TGTGCCAGCAGTGAACGGACAGTACGCTTGTCCAATCAGCCCCAGCATTTT.

V is TRBV7-9 and J is TRBJ1-2; D not certain. V was clipped by 5 bases and J by 8 bases, with 12 bases between them. Per germline, CDR1 SEHNR and CDR2 FQNEAQ (reference sequence). CDR3 size: 12 residues. The CDR3 DNA reads TGTGCCAGCAGCCCTGCTGGTGGCGGCTACACCTTC. This encodes CASSPAGGGYTF.

The chain recombines TRBV27 with TRBJ1-4, with 8 bases matching TRBD1. The germline V gene encodes CDR1 MNHEY and CDR2 SMNVEV (reference sequence). CDR3 size: 17 residues. The V segment lost 1 base and the J segment 5 bases; nucleotides outside the gene matches: 9. The CDR3 loop is CASSLYPDRARNEKLFF. In DNA form, the CDR3 reads TGTGCCAGCAGTTTATACCCGGACAGGGCTCGGAATGAAAAACTGTTTTTT. Full variable domain (outside the CDR3, taken from reference TRBV27 and TRBJ1-4): EAQVTQNPRYLITVTGKKLTVTCSQNMNHEYMSWYRQDPGLGLRQIYYSMNVEVTDKGDVPEGYKVSRKEKRNFPLILESPSPNQTSLYFCASSLYPDRARNEKLFFGSGTQLSVL.

The chain is built from TRBV6-6 and TRBJ2-2; D is ambiguous. This CDR3 region has 15 residues. Trimming removed 8 bases from V and 1 base from J, with 14 bases in between. CDR1 MNHNY and CDR2 SVGAGI come from the germline V gene (reference sequence). In DNA, the CDR3 is TGTGCCAGCTGCGGTCCTGGGTTGAACACCGGGGAGCTGTTTTTT. Protein sequence: CASCGPGLNTGELFF.

The V and J genes are TRBV28 and TRBJ2-2, with 7 bases that match TRBD1. Per the germline V gene, CDR1 is MDHEN and CDR2 is SYDVKM. There are 15 residues in the CDR3. Losses at the gene ends were 6 bases for V and 2 bases for J; bases not matched to a gene: 6. CDR3 sequence reads: CASSQGGPNTGELFF. The CDR3, as DNA: TGTGCCAGCAGCCAAGGGGGCCCTAACACCGGGGAGCTGTTTTTT.

The J gene is TRBJ2-2, the V gene TRBV7-9; D is possibly TRBD1 (6 bases). Germline assignment: CDR1 SEHNR and CDR2 FQNEAQ (reference sequence). The CDR3 totals 14 residues. Trimming removed 5 bases from V and 4 bases from J, with 11 bases in between. The DNA of the CDR3 is TGTGCCAGCAGCCCGCCGACAGGCACCGGGGAGCTGTTTTTT. This gives the protein CASSPPTGTGELFF.

The chain is built from TRBV5-6 and TRBJ1-2; TRBD1 agrees at 12 bases. Germline V gene sequence: CDR1 SGHDT, CDR2 YYEEEE. V was clipped by 6 bases and J by 8 bases; unmatched bases: 8. The length of the CDR3 is 14 residues. The CDR3 bases are TGTGCCAGCAATACGGGACAGGGGGCTAAGGGCTACACCTTC. Amino acids: CASNTGQGAKGYTF.

The CDR3 nucleotides are TGTGCCAGTAGTGCTGGGGGGGGATACAATCAGCCCCAGCATTTT. This translates into CASSAGGGYNQPQHF. The chain couples TRBV19 to TRBJ1-5; weak D call: TRBD1 (5 bases). The germline V gene encodes CDR1 LNHDA and CDR2 SQIVND (reference sequence). The V and J ends lost 5 bases and 3 bases respectively, with 14 bases between them. The CDR3 length is 15 residues.

V is TRBV7-9 and J is TRBJ1-1; no clear D. CDR3 size: 14 residues. The V end lost 5 bases, the J end lost 0 bases, and 10 bases lay between the germline ends. The V gene's germline CDR1 is SEHNR and CDR2 FQNEAQ (reference sequence). The CDR3 here is CASSQRPVNTEAFF. CDR3 DNA: TGTGCCAGCAGCCAGCGACCAGTGAACACTGAAGCTTTCTTT.

This chain joins TRBV10-1 and TRBJ2-2; D remains unclear. The V gene's germline CDR1 is WNHNN and CDR2 SYGVQD (reference sequence). V dropped 3 bases and J dropped 0 bases, with 5 bases sitting between them. The CDR3 is made up of 14 amino acids. CDR3 residues: CASSDRTNTGELFF. The CDR3 DNA is TGCGCCAGCAGTGACAGGACGAACACCGGGGAGCTGTTTTTT.

V usage is TRBV28 and J usage is TRBJ1-2, with a tentative D call TRBD1 (5 bases). CDR3 length: 14 residues. Trimming took 1 base from V and 4 from J, leaving 10 bases between them. CDR1 is MDHEN and CDR2 is SYDVKM in the germline V gene. In DNA form, the CDR3 reads TGTGCCAGCAGTTTATCTGACAGTCTCTATGGCTACACCTTC. Protein sequence: CASSLSDSLYGYTF.

The rearrangement links TRBV6-1 to TRBJ2-7; TRBD2 matches at 7 bases. The germline gives CDR1 MNHNS, CDR2 SASEGT. J was trimmed by 1 base and V by 4 bases; bases with no gene match: 16. This CDR3 spans 18 amino acids. The CDR3 DNA sequence: TGTGCCAGCAGTGTTTATTTGGGGGGGGGTAGGGAGTCCTACGAGCAGTACTTC. It encodes CASSVYLGGGRESYEQYF.

As concerns this clone: Other DNA sequences from this sample encode an identical CDR3 as well. The chain employs TRBV7-2 and TRBJ1-3, with D maybe TRBD1 (5 bases). The CDR3 totals 14 residues. Trimming shortened V by 2 bases and J by 4 bases, and 9 bases separated the two germline ends. CDR1 is SGHTA, CDR2 FQGNSA, per germline. The CDR3 region has the DNA TGTGCCAGCAGCTTACAGGGCAGCGGAAACACCATATATTTT. This gives the protein CASSLQGSGNTIYF.